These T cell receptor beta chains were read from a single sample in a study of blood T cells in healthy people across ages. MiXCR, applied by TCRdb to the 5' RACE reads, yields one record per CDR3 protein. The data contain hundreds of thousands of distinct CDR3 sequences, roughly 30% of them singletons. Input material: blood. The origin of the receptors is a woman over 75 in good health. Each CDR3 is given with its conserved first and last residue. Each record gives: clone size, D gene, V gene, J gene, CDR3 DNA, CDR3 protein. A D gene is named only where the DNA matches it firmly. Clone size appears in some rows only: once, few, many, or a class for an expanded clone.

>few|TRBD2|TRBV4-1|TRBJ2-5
TGCGCCAGCAGCCAAGGGGCGGGGGAAGAGACCCAGTACTTC
CASSQGAGEETQYF
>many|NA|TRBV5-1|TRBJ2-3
TGCGCCAGCAGCTTGGTGGTTGGCGGGGTAGATACGCAGTATTTT
CASSLVVGGVDTQYF
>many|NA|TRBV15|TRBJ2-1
TGTGCCACCAGCAGAGATCGGGGGACCTACAATGAGCAGTTCTTC
CATSRDRGTYNEQFF
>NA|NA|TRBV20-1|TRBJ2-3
TGCAGTATCGGCAGTATCACAGATACGCAGTATTTT
CSIGSITDTQYF
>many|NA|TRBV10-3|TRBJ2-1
TGTGCCATCAGACCCGTGGGGGCACCTAACTCCTACAATGAGCAGTTCTTC
CAIRPVGAPNSYNEQFF
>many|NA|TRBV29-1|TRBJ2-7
TGCAGCGTTGAAGCCAGGACACCGACCTACGAGCAGTACTTC
CSVEARTPTYEQYF
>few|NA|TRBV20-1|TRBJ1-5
TGCAGCACCAAGAGGGGAGTAAACAATCAGCCCCAGCATTTT
CSTKRGVNNQPQHF
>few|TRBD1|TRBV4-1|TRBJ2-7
TGCGCCAGCAGCCAGGTGCTCGGACAGGGCTATTCCGAGCAGTACTTC
CASSQVLGQGYSEQYF
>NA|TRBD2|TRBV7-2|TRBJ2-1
TGTGCCAGCAGCGCCAACCCTACTAGCGGGAGAGGGGGTGAGCAGTTCTTC
CASSANPTSGRGGEQFF
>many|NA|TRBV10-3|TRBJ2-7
TGTGCCATCAGTGGGATACTAGTTATCGGGCAGGATGGGGAGTACGAGCAGTACTTC
CAISGILVIGQDGEYEQYF
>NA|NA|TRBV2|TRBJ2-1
TGTGCCAGCAGTGAAGGTCAGGGGATTCCCTACAATGAGCAGGTCTTC
CASSEGQGIPYNEQVF
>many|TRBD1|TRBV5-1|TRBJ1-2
TGCGCCAGCAGCCCCGGGACAGCCTATAGCTATGGCTACACCTTC
CASSPGTAYSYGYTF
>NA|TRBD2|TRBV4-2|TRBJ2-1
TGTGCCAGCAGCCGCCCTAGCGGGAGTTCGAATGAGCAGTTCTTC
CASSRPSGSSNEQFF
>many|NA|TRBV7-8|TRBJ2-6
TGTGCCAGCAGTGGGGCCGGGGGCCCCTCTGGGGCCAACGTCCTGACTTTC
CASSGAGGPSGANVLTF
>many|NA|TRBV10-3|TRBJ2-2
TGTGCCATCAGTTTCGGGGACACCGGGGAGCTGTTTTTT
CAISFGDTGELFF
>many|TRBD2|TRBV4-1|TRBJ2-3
TGCGCCAGCAGCCCCGGGGGGGGGAGGAATACGCAGTATTTT
CASSPGGGRNTQYF
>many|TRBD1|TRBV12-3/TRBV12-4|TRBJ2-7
TGTGCCAGCAGTCCACCGGGACAGGGAGGCGAGCAGTACTTC
CASSPPGQGGEQYF
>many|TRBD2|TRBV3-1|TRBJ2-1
TGTGCCAGCAGCCACCCTCTAGGGCGGGGGGGCCTTAATGAGCAGTTCTTC
CASSHPLGRGGLNEQFF
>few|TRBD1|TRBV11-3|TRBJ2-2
TGTGCCAGCAGCGCCCGGACAGGGGCGAACGGGGAGCTGTTTTTT
CASSARTGANGELFF
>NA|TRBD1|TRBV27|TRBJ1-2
TGTGCCAGCAGTTTGGTAGGACAGGGGGTCTATGGCTACACCTTC
CASSLVGQGVYGYTF
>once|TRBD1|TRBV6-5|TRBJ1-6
TGTGCCAGCAGTTACGCTCCCCGGGACAGCTTCCCTTCACCCCCCCACTTT
CASSYAPRDSFPSPPHF
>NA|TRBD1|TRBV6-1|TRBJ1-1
TGTGCCAGCAGTGTGGGGCAGGGGGTCAACACTGAAGCTTTCTTT
CASSVGQGVNTEAFF
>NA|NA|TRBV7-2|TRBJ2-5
TGTGCCGGCAGTAACGGACAGTGCCAAGAGACCCAGTACTTC
CAGSNGQCQETQYF
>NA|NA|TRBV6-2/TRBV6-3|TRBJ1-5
TGTGCCAGCAGTTCACTGGCCCCAGGGCCCCAGCATTTT
CASSSLAPGPQHF
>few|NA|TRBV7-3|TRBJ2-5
TGTGCCAGCAGCCTGGACGGTAAAGAGACCCAGTACTTC
CASSLDGKETQYF
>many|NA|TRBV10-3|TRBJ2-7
TGTGCCATCAGCTCACGAGCCTCCGGTGACGAGCAGTACTTC
CAISSRASGDEQYF
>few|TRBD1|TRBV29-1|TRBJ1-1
TGCAGCGTTGACGAGGGGGCGCGGACTGAAGCTTTCTTT
CSVDEGARTEAFF
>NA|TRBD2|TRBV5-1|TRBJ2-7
TGCGCCAGCAGGCTGAGAACCGGACTAGAGCACTACGAGCAGTACTTC
CASRLRTGLEHYEQYF
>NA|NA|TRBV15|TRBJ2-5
TGTGCCACCAGCACTGGGGGGCGCGTCAATACTGAGCAGTACTTC
CATSTGGRVNTEQYF
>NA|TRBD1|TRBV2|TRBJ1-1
TGTGCCAGCAGTGGGGGGGACAGGAGTCCTTCCATGAACACTGAAGCTTTCTTT
CASSGGDRSPSMNTEAFF
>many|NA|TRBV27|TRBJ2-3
TGTGCCAGCAGTTTCACGTCAGATACGCAGTATTTT
CASSFTSDTQYF
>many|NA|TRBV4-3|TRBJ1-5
TGCGCCAGCAGCCAAGTTCCAGGCCGGTGGCCCCAGCATTTT
CASSQVPGRWPQHF
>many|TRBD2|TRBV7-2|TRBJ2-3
TGTGCCAGCAGCTCGCTAGCGGGGGGAGGCACAGATACGCAGTATTTT
CASSSLAGGGTDTQYF
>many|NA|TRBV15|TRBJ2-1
TGTGCCACCAGCAGAGGAGCGTATGAGCAGTTCTTC
CATSRGAYEQFF
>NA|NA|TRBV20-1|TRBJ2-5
TGCAGTGCTAGACGGGACGGGACACAAGAGACCCAGTACTTC
CSARRDGTQETQYF
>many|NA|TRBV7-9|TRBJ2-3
TGTGCCAGCAGCTTAGAAGCCAGAAGCACAGATACGCAGTATTTT
CASSLEARSTDTQYF
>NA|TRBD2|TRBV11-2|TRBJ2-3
TGTGCCAGCAGCCGAGGACTAGCGGGAGCGTTCTATACGCAGTATTTT
CASSRGLAGAFYTQYF
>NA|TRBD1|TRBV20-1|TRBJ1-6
TGCAGCGCTACAGGGGAATATAATTCACCCCTCCACTTT
CSATGEYNSPLHF
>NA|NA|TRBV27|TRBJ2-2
TGTGCCGCCGGAAACAGGGTCCTCTTGACCGGGGAGCTGTTTTTT
CAAGNRVLLTGELFF
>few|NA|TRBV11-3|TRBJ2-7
TGTGCCAGCAGGCAATCCTACGAGCAGTACTTC
CASRQSYEQYF
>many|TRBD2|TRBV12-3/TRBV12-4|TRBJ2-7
TGTGCCAGCAGACCGAGCGGGGGGGCCAGTGACGAGCAGTACTTC
CASRPSGGASDEQYF
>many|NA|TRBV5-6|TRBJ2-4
TGTGCCAGCAGCTTGACGGCGGGGACAATAGCCAAAAACATTCAGTACTTC
CASSLTAGTIAKNIQYF